These T cell receptor beta chains were read from a single sample in a study of OX40 agonist ivuxolimab in advanced cancers. This table comes from immunoSEQ multiplex PCR, and its TCRdb copy is limited to in-frame clones, with some not included. The table includes 30,000 to 45,000 clones, 65% to 90% detected once. The material sequenced was CD4+ or CD8+ T cells sorted from blood, taken in a trial of the OX40 agonist ivuxolimab. These receptors all come from an adult with an advanced solid tumor such as melanoma, head and neck, liver or kidney cancer. Both conserved end residues are part of each CDR3. The order of the fields is CDR3 DNA, CDR3 protein, V gene, CDR3 length, J gene, D gene, clone size. The D gene is left open where the match is weak. Clone size is shown for a subset of rows, as once, few, many or a class of expanded clone.

CDR3 DNA: TGTGCCAGCAGTGAAGTATACAGAACAGATACGCAGTATTTT; CDR3 protein: CASSEVYRTDTQYF; V gene: TRBV2; CDR3 length: 14; J gene: TRBJ2-3; D gene: NA; clone size: NA
CDR3 DNA: TGTGCCAGTAGTATAGCGGGCTATAGCAATCAGCCCCAGCATTTT; CDR3 protein: CASSIAGYSNQPQHF; V gene: TRBV19; CDR3 length: 15; J gene: TRBJ1-5; D gene: NA; clone size: NA
CDR3 DNA: TGTGCCAGCAGGGTGGACGCCACTCCTTCCGAGCAGTACTTC; CDR3 protein: CASRVDATPSEQYF; V gene: TRBV2; CDR3 length: 14; J gene: TRBJ2-7; D gene: NA; clone size: NA
CDR3 DNA: TGTGCCAGCAACCTGGACGGCTCGAACACTGAAGCTTTCTTT; CDR3 protein: CASNLDGSNTEAFF; V gene: TRBV9; CDR3 length: 14; J gene: TRBJ1-1; D gene: NA; clone size: once
CDR3 DNA: TGTGCCAGCAGCTTAGGGGTCGAACTGCTTCGGGAGACCCAGTACTTC; CDR3 protein: CASSLGVELLRETQYF; V gene: TRBV7-9; CDR3 length: 16; J gene: TRBJ2-5; D gene: NA; clone size: NA
CDR3 DNA: TGTGCCATCAGTGAGTCTACTAGTTTGGAGACCCAGTACTTC; CDR3 protein: CAISESTSLETQYF; V gene: TRBV10-3; CDR3 length: 14; J gene: TRBJ2-5; D gene: NA; clone size: NA
CDR3 DNA: TGTGCCAGCAGGGGACAGACTGCCTACGAGCAGTACTTC; CDR3 protein: CASRGQTAYEQYF; V gene: TRBV7-2; CDR3 length: 13; J gene: TRBJ2-7; D gene: TRBD1; clone size: NA
CDR3 DNA: TGTGCCAGCCGGGGAGGGGGAGAGGTAGGTTCCTACGAGCAGTACTTC; CDR3 protein: CASRGGGEVGSYEQYF; V gene: TRBV19; CDR3 length: 16; J gene: TRBJ2-7; D gene: NA; clone size: NA
CDR3 DNA: TGCAGCGGTACCGCCGGGACAGGACTTATCAATCAGCCCCAGCATTTT; CDR3 protein: CSGTAGTGLINQPQHF; V gene: TRBV29-1; CDR3 length: 16; J gene: TRBJ1-5; D gene: TRBD1; clone size: once
CDR3 DNA: TGTGCCAGCAGCTCACCTCCGAAAAACACCATATATTTT; CDR3 protein: CASSSPPKNTIYF; V gene: TRBV7-2; CDR3 length: 13; J gene: TRBJ1-3; D gene: NA; clone size: NA
CDR3 DNA: TGCGCCAGCAGCCGGGACAGGGAGTCTGAAAAACTGTTTTTT; CDR3 protein: CASSRDRESEKLFF; V gene: TRBV5-1; CDR3 length: 14; J gene: TRBJ1-4; D gene: TRBD1; clone size: NA
CDR3 DNA: TGTGCCAGCAGCCCCGGCGTGGGTAACTATGGCTACACCTTC; CDR3 protein: CASSPGVGNYGYTF; V gene: TRBV9; CDR3 length: 14; J gene: TRBJ1-2; D gene: NA; clone size: NA
CDR3 DNA: TGTGCCAGCAGTGACCAAATAGCGGAAAACACCGGGGAGCTGTTTTTT; CDR3 protein: CASSDQIAENTGELFF; V gene: TRBV6-4; CDR3 length: 16; J gene: TRBJ2-2; D gene: NA; clone size: NA
CDR3 DNA: TGCGCCAGCAGCCAAGATCGGGTCGGTGAGCAGTTCTTC; CDR3 protein: CASSQDRVGEQFF; V gene: TRBV4-3; CDR3 length: 13; J gene: TRBJ2-1; D gene: NA; clone size: NA
CDR3 DNA: TGTGCCAGGGAAATGGGACTAGACACAGATACGCAGTATTTT; CDR3 protein: CAREMGLDTDTQYF; V gene: TRBV2; CDR3 length: 14; J gene: TRBJ2-3; D gene: TRBD2; clone size: NA
CDR3 DNA: TGTGCCAGCAGCGTAGACCTCGCTGGGGCCAACGTCCTGACTTTC; CDR3 protein: CASSVDLAGANVLTF; V gene: TRBV9; CDR3 length: 15; J gene: TRBJ2-6; D gene: NA; clone size: NA
CDR3 DNA: TGCGCCAGCAGCCAAGACCCGGTGAAGGGCTACACCTTC; CDR3 protein: CASSQDPVKGYTF; V gene: TRBV4-3; CDR3 length: 13; J gene: TRBJ1-2; D gene: NA; clone size: NA
CDR3 DNA: TGCGCCAGCAGCCAAGATCCTCTTATGCGCCGACACTTC; CDR3 protein: CASSQDPLMRRHF; V gene: TRBV4-3; CDR3 length: 13; J gene: TRBJ2-7; D gene: NA; clone size: few
CDR3 DNA: TGTGCCAGCAGTCCCGGGGTTAGAGAGACCCAGTACTTC; CDR3 protein: CASSPGVRETQYF; V gene: TRBV6-6; CDR3 length: 13; J gene: TRBJ2-5; D gene: NA; clone size: NA
CDR3 DNA: TGCGCCAGCAGCTCCGAAATCTCCTCCCAGCAGTATTTT; CDR3 protein: CASSSEISSQQYF; V gene: TRBV5-1; CDR3 length: 13; J gene: TRBJ2-3; D gene: NA; clone size: once
CDR3 DNA: TGCGCCAGCAGCAAGGGCGGGAATGAAAAACTGTTTTTT; CDR3 protein: CASSKGGNEKLFF; V gene: TRBV4-1; CDR3 length: 13; J gene: TRBJ1-4; D gene: NA; clone size: NA
CDR3 DNA: TGTGCCAGCAGGGGGGACAGGAGGGGCGAAAAACTGTTTTTT; CDR3 protein: CASRGDRRGEKLFF; V gene: TRBV2; CDR3 length: 14; J gene: TRBJ1-4; D gene: TRBD1; clone size: NA
CDR3 DNA: TGCGCCAGCAGCTTAATGGGATCTAGCGGGGCCCCGAGATCCTACAATGAGCAGTTCTTC; CDR3 protein: CASSLMGSSGAPRSYNEQFF; V gene: TRBV5-1; CDR3 length: 20; J gene: TRBJ2-1; D gene: TRBD2; clone size: once
CDR3 DNA: TGCGCCAGCAGCCAAGTGGCTAGCGGGGTAGGGGAGACCCAGTACTTC; CDR3 protein: CASSQVASGVGETQYF; V gene: TRBV4-1; CDR3 length: 16; J gene: TRBJ2-5; D gene: TRBD2; clone size: once
CDR3 DNA: TGTGCCAGCAGTGTTATGGGGGCGAGGGGCTACACCTTC; CDR3 protein: CASSVMGARGYTF; V gene: TRBV2; CDR3 length: 13; J gene: TRBJ1-2; D gene: NA; clone size: NA
CDR3 DNA: TGTGCCAGCAACGACAGGGGCTACACTGAAGCTTTCTTT; CDR3 protein: CASNDRGYTEAFF; V gene: TRBV11-2; CDR3 length: 13; J gene: TRBJ1-1; D gene: TRBD1; clone size: NA
CDR3 DNA: TGTGCCAGCAGCTTAGTGGCGGGGCTTTGGGAGGATTACGAGCAGTACTTC; CDR3 protein: CASSLVAGLWEDYEQYF; V gene: TRBV13; CDR3 length: 17; J gene: TRBJ2-7; D gene: NA; clone size: NA
CDR3 DNA: TGTGCCAGCAGCTTAGGACGGGGGTTGCACAATGAGCAGTTCTTC; CDR3 protein: CASSLGRGLHNEQFF; V gene: TRBV7-2; CDR3 length: 15; J gene: TRBJ2-1; D gene: NA; clone size: NA
CDR3 DNA: TGTGCGGCCCAGGGAATGTCCTACGAGCAGTACTTC; CDR3 protein: CAAQGMSYEQYF; V gene: TRBV30; CDR3 length: 12; J gene: TRBJ2-7; D gene: NA; clone size: NA